The 6 T cell receptor beta chains below were found in one sample sequenced in a study of shared clonotypes between healthy human individuals (dated by TCRdb to 2018 to 2021). Receptor libraries were prepared by the immunoSEQ multiplex PCR assay. The immuneACCESS repertoire file appears here via TCRdb, limited to in-frame rearrangements. These files lack a portion of the clones; in checked studies, under half of the deficit traces to unresolved V genes, and the cause of the others is not known. Here the sample has over 2 million clones; around 90% occur a single time. The top ten clonotypes cover more than 0.35% of the sample. Source material: naive CD4+ T cells from PBMCs. This specimen's cell subset or site label, interpreted: CD45RA+ positively selected. These receptors all stem from a man in his late teens or twenties in good health. Some clones in this sample may be carry-over from other donors' samples.

The chain couples TRBV9 to TRBJ1-1, with no clear D. The CDR3 contains 14 residues. Germline-derived CDR1 and CDR2 are SGDLS and YYNGEE. V was clipped by 0 bases and J by 2 bases, with 8 bases between them. In DNA, the CDR3 is TGTGCCAGCAGCGTAGGTCCGGGTAACACTGAAGCTTTCTTT. Its translation: CASSVGPGNTEAFF. Variable domain in full (rest from reference TRBV9 and TRBJ1-1): DSGVTQTPKHLITATGQRVTLRCSPRSGDLSVYWYQQSLDQGLQFLIQYYNGEERAKGNILERFSAQQFPDLHSELNLSSLELGDSALYFCASSVGPGNTEAFFGQGTRLTVV.

On this clone: This same CDR3 is encoded by further DNA sequences in the sample. The CDR3 spells CASSLLDTQYF. The DNA for the CDR3 is TGTGCCAGCAGTCTGTTAGATACGCAGTATTTT. The chain links TRBV2 to TRBJ2-3, with D unclear. The CDR3 extends over 11 amino acids. V lost 5 bases to trimming and J lost 5 bases, with 5 bases between them. Germline values: CDR1 SNHLY, CDR2 FYNNEI.

CDR3 DNA: TGTGCCAGCAGCCTATCGACAGCGAACACTGAAGCTTTCTTT. Protein: CASSLSTANTEAFF. V gene TRBV7-9 combines with J gene TRBJ1-1; a possible D gene is TRBD1 (5 bases). Germline CDR1 is SEHNR and CDR2 is FQNEAQ (reference sequence). V gave up 5 bases and J gave up 1 base, with 11 bases separating them. CDR3 size: 14 residues.

V is TRBV2 and J is TRBJ2-2; 10 bases are a match to TRBD2. V was clipped by 7 bases and J by 7 bases; unmatched bases: 12. Germline assignment: CDR1 SNHLY and CDR2 FYNNEI. This CDR3 is 16 amino acids long. CDR3 sequence reads: CASITLAGGSGGELFF. The CDR3 DNA is TGTGCCAGCATTACTTTAGCGGGAGGAAGCGGCGGGGAGCTGTTTTTT.

The V call is TRBV6-5, the J call TRBJ2-7; TRBD2 agrees at 8 bases. This CDR3 region has 16 residues. Germline V lookup: CDR1 MNHEY, CDR2 SVGAGI. Trimming removed 4 bases from V and 2 bases from J; junction bases left unmatched: 10. Written as DNA, the CDR3 is TGTGCCAGCAGTTCCCGCGGACTAGCCGACACCTACGAGCAGTACTTC. Amino acids: CASSSRGLADTYEQYF.

The genes are TRBV7-2 and TRBJ2-4, with 15 nucleotides matching TRBD2. Germline assignment: CDR1 SGHTA and CDR2 FQGNSA. Trimming took 1 base from V and 0 from J; bases not matched to a gene: 4. The CDR3 is 19 residues long. CDR3 DNA: TGTGCCAGCAGCTTAGAGGGACTAGCGGGGGGTCTAGCCAAAAACATTCAGTACTTC. It specifies CASSLEGLAGGLAKNIQYF.